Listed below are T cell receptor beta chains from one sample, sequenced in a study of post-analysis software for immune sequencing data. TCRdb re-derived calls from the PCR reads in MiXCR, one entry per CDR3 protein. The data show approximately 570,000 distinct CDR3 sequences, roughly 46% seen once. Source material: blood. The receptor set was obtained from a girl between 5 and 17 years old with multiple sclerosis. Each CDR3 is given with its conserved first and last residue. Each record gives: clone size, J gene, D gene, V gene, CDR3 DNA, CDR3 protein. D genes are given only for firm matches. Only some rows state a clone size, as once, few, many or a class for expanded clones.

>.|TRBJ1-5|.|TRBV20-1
TGCAGTGCTAGAGATCCCGGGGGCAGCAATCAGCCCCAGCATTTT
CSARDPGGSNQPQHF
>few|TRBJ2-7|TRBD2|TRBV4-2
TGTGCCAGCAGCCAAGGAGGGACTAGCGGCCACTACGAGCAGTACTTC
CASSQGGTSGHYEQYF
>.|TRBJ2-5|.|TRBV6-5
TGTGCCAGCAGTTACCTTAGCGGCGTTGAGCAGTACTTC
CASSYLSGVEQYF
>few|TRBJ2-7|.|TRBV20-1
TGCAGTGCTAGACCATTCGCAACTGGAAACGAGCAGTACTTC
CSARPFATGNEQYF
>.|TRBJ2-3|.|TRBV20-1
TGCAGTGCTCCCCTGGCAGCGGAGCTCACAGATACGCAGTATTTT
CSAPLAAELTDTQYF
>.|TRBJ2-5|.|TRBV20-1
TGCAGTGCTAGAGATCCAGCACTCGGGTCACCCCAAGAGACCCAGTACTTC
CSARDPALGSPQETQYF
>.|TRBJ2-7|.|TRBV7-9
TGTGCCAGCAGCTCGGACACAAACTACTACGAGCAGTACTTC
CASSSDTNYYEQYF
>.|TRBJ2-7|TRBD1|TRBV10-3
TGTGCCATCAGTGTGACAGGGGTGTCCTACGAGCAGTACTTC
CAISVTGVSYEQYF
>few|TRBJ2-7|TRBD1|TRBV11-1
TGTGCCAGCAGCCCCCGCGACAGGGGCGAGCAGTACTTC
CASSPRDRGEQYF
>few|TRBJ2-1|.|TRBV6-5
TGTGCCAGCAGTTACACGGGACTTGCACCCAATGAGCAGTTCTTC
CASSYTGLAPNEQFF
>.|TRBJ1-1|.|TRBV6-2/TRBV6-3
TGTGCCAGCACAAACAACATTGGAGGAGCTTTCTTT
CASTNNIGGAFF
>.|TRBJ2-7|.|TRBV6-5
TGTGCCAGCAGTCCCTCTTTTGGGGGGCTGTACGAGCAGTACTTC
CASSPSFGGLYEQYF
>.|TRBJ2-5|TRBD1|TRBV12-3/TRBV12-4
TGTGCCAGCAGTTTATGGGCGACAGGGAAACAAGAGACCCAGTACTTC
CASSLWATGKQETQYF
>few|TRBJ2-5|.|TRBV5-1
TGCGCCAGCAGCTTGGTCCAGGGGGCGGGGGAGCAGTACTTC
CASSLVQGAGEQYF
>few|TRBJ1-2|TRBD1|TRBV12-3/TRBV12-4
TGTGCCAGCAGTCGGGACAGCCTCTCGTATGGCTACACCTTC
CASSRDSLSYGYTF
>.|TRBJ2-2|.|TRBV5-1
TGCGCCAGCAGCGCCCCGACTAGGATCAACACCGGGGAGCTGTTTTTT
CASSAPTRINTGELFF
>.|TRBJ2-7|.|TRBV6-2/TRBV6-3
TGTGCCAGCAGACGGGCAGCTTACTACGAGCAGTACTTC
CASRRAAYYEQYF
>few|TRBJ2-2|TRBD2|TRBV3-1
TGTGCCAGCCACCGTGGACTAGCGGGAGGGCCACGCACCGGGGAGCTGTTTTTT
CASHRGLAGGPRTGELFF
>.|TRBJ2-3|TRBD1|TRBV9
TGTGCCAGCAGCGTAGAGTCCGACAGGGGCGATCTTAGCACAGATACGCAGTATTTT
CASSVESDRGDLSTDTQYF
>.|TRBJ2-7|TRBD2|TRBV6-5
TGTGCCAGCAGTTCCCGAGCGGGAGACTCCTACGAGCAGTACTTC
CASSSRAGDSYEQYF
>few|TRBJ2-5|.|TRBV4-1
TGCGCCAGCAGCCCACTCGGGGAAGATCAAGAGACCCAGTACTTC
CASSPLGEDQETQYF
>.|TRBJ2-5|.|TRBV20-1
TGCAGTGCACTGCCGAAAGAGACCCAGTACTTC
CSALPKETQYF
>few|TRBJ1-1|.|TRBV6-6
TGTGCCAGCAGTTACCCGACGGTAGGGACTGAAGCTTTCTTT
CASSYPTVGTEAFF
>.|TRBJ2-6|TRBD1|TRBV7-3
TGTGCCAGCAGCTTAGGGACTCCAACGGGACAGGGTTTCGTGTCTGGGGCCAACGTCCTGACTTTC
CASSLGTPTGQGFVSGANVLTF
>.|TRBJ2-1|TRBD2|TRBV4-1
TGCGCCAGCAGCCGATCCAGGAGCGGGGGTCTCTATGAGCAGTTCTTC
CASSRSRSGGLYEQFF
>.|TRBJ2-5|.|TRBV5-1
TGCGCCAGCAGACGGGACTCGAAGCAGTACTTC
CASRRDSKQYF
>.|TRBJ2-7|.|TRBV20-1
TGCAGTGCCGAGGCGGGGGCGAGTAGCTACGAGCAGTACTTC
CSAEAGASSYEQYF
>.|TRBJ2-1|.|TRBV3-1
TGTGCCAGCAGCCAAGAGGGGGGTTTTGAGCAGTTCTTC
CASSQEGGFEQFF
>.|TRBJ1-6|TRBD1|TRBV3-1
TGTGCCAGCAGCCAGGGAACAGGGGTCTATAATTCACCCCTCCACTTT
CASSQGTGVYNSPLHF
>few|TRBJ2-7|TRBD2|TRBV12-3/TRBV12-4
TGTGCCAGCAACCCCGGCGGGGGTCGGTACGAGCAGTACTTC
CASNPGGGRYEQYF
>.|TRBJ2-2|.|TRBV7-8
TGTGCCAGCAGCCCGACCACAGGGAGCGGGGAGCTGTTTTTT
CASSPTTGSGELFF
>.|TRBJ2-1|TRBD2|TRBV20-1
TGCAGTGCTAGTGGCTGGCGGGAGGGCCGGAGCTCCTACAATGAGCAGTTCTTC
CSASGWREGRSSYNEQFF
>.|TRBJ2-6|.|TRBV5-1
TGCGCCAGCAGCTTGGATGGCAGCTGGGCCGGGGCCAACGTCCTGACTTTC
CASSLDGSWAGANVLTF
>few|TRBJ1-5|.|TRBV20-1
TGCAGTGCTCAAAAGGGACGATCTATTCTGCGGGGTAATCAGCCCCAGCATTTT
CSAQKGRSILRGNQPQHF
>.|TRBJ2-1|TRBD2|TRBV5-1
TGCGCCAGCAGCTATGGGACTAGCGGGACTTTTTTGAATGAGCAGTTCTTC
CASSYGTSGTFLNEQFF
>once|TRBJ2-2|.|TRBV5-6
TGTGCCAGCAGCTTGGCAGGGCGAGGGGCGACCGGGGGGCTGTTTTTT
CASSLAGRGATGGLFF
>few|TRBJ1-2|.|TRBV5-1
TGCGCCAGCAGCTTGTCGGGCAGTAACTATGGCTACACCTTC
CASSLSGSNYGYTF
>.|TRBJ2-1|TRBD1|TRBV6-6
TGTGCCAGCAGGGCCGGACAGGGGAAAGATGAGCAGTTCTTC
CASRAGQGKDEQFF
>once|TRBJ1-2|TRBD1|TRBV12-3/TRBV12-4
TGTGCCAGCAGCCGAGGGACAGGAGGCTACACCTTC
CASSRGTGGYTF
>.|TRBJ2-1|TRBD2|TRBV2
TGTGCCAGCAGGCCCACTAGCGGGAGGAGCAATGAGCAGTTCTTC
CASRPTSGRSNEQFF
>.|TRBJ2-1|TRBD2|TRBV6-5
TGTGCCAGCAGGTCGGTCGGACTAGCGGATAATGAGCAGTTCTTC
CASRSVGLADNEQFF
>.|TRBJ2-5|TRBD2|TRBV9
TGTGCCAGCAGCCCCCGACTAGCGGGGCGCCAGTACTTC
CASSPRLAGRQYF
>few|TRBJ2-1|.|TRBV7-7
TGTGCTAGCAGCCCCTTGACGGGTGGTGGTTATGAGCAGTTCTTC
CASSPLTGGGYEQFF
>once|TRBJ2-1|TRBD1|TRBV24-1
TGTGCCACCAGTGATTCCGGGACAGGACGCAATGAGCAGTTCTTC
CATSDSGTGRNEQFF
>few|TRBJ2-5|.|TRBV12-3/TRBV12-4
TGTGCCAGCAGTTTCAGCGGGCAGCAGGAGACCCAGTACTTC
CASSFSGQQETQYF
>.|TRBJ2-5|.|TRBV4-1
TGCGCCAGCAGCCCCCCCGGGGGTGGGGAGACCCAGTACTTC
CASSPPGGGETQYF
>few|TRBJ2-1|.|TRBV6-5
TGTGCCAGCAGTTACTCTTGGACAAGCCTCAATGAGCAGTTCTTC
CASSYSWTSLNEQFF
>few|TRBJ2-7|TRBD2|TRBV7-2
TGTGCCAGCAGCATCCGACTAGCGGGACTCTACGAGCAGTACTTC
CASSIRLAGLYEQYF
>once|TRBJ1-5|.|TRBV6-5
TGTGCCAGCAGTTACTCGATGGGGGGTTCCAATCAGCCCCAGCATTTT
CASSYSMGGSNQPQHF
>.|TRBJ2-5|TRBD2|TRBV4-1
TGCGCCAGCAGCCAGATCGGACTAGCGGGACACCAAGAGACCCAGTACTTC
CASSQIGLAGHQETQYF